One and the same sample provided the 8 T cell receptor beta chains below, sequenced in a study of T-cell reconstitution after alpha-beta-depleted transplantation in children. Researchers prepared the TCRbeta library using unique molecular identifiers, the study reports. From the PCR reads, TCRdb called clonotypes with MiXCR, one entry per CDR3 protein. Of about 610,000 distinct CDR3 sequences detected, about 10% appear once; the ten largest clones hold about 4.3%. Sequences were derived from PBMCs from the stem cell graft donor, sampled from the stem cell graft. The receptors were gathered from a human donor who donated a stem cell graft to a child with acute myeloid leukemia.

The table lists this clonotype with many counts. The chain employs TRBV14 and TRBJ2-3, with 8 bases that match TRBD2. CDR1 SGHDN and CDR2 FVKESK come from the germline V gene. V gave up 5 bases and J gave up 5 bases; unmatched junction bases: 15. The CDR3 extends over 17 amino acids. CDR3 protein: CASSTRHQREFRDTQYF. The CDR3 DNA reads as TGTGCCAGCAGCACTCGGCACCAGCGGGAGTTCAGAGATACGCAGTATTTT.

This clonotype was seen a few times. The gene calls are TRBV24-1 and TRBJ2-1, with TRBD2 matching over 8 bases. The CDR3 runs 16 residues. Germline V gives CDR1 KGHDR, CDR2 SFDVKD. V lost 1 base, J lost 1 base, and 2 bases stayed unmatched. The CDR3 is CATSDLGGRSYNEQFF. The DNA of the CDR3 is TGTGCCACCAGTGATTTAGGCGGGAGGTCCTACAATGAGCAGTTCTTC.

This chain links TRBV5-1 with TRBJ2-1, with 10 positions matching TRBD2. The germline gives CDR1 SGHRS, CDR2 YFSETQ. This CDR3 is built from 15 residues. Trimming at V came to 4 bases and at J to 3 bases, leaving 4 bases not matched to a gene. The CDR3 region has the DNA TGCGCCAGCAGCATAGCGGGAGGATTCTACAATGAGCAGTTCTTC. Protein product: CASSIAGGFYNEQFF.

A few counts support this clonotype. This chain connects TRBV9 to TRBJ2-2; the D gene is possibly TRBD2 (6 bases). Germline loops: CDR1 SGDLS, CDR2 YYNGEE. The CDR3 extends over 16 amino acids. V lost 3 bases and J 6 bases, leaving 18 bases between the germline ends. The CDR3 DNA reads as TGTGCCAGCAGCGCCGGGGGTGTGGGAGTATCCGGGGAGCTGTTTTTT. Translated: CASSAGGVGVSGELFF. Based on the CDR3 plus reference TRBV9 and TRBJ2-2, the full variable domain is DSGVTQTPKHLITATGQRVTLRCSPRSGDLSVYWYQQSLDQGLQFLIQYYNGEERAKGNILERFSAQQFPDLHSELNLSSLELGDSALYFCASSAGGVGVSGELFFGEGSRLTVL.

The sample holds many counts of this clonotype. This chain joins TRBV5-1 and TRBJ2-3; the D is unclear. There are 11 residues in the CDR3. Germline assignment: CDR1 SGHRS and CDR2 YFSETQ. The V gene lost 5 bases and the J gene lost 10 bases, with 11 bases spanning the gap. The CDR3 DNA follows: TGCGCCAGCAGTTCGGTTAGGGCGCAGTATTTT. Translated, it gives CASSSVRAQYF.

On this clonotype itself: A much larger clone lies one base from this, so it may be a read error. The rearrangement links TRBV7-9 to TRBJ1-5; 12 nucleotides agree with TRBD1. In germline, CDR1 is SEHNR, CDR2 FQNEAQ (reference sequence). This CDR3 is built from 17 residues. Trimming cost V 4 bases and J 11 bases; bases outside gene matches: 15. CDR3 sequence (DNA): TGTGCCAGCAGCTCCGGCCGAGGGACAGGGGGCGTAGAGTCCCAGCATTTT. Amino acids: CASSSGRGTGGVESQHF.

The chain employs TRBV5-1 and TRBJ2-5; D tentatively fits TRBD1 or TRBD2 (6 bases each). V gave up 4 bases and J gave up 5 bases, with 18 bases separating them. Germline-derived CDR1 and CDR2 are SGHRS and YFSETQ. The CDR3 contains 15 residues. This CDR3 reads CASSPGDRLEETQYF. The CDR3 DNA reads as TGCGCCAGCAGCCCGGGAGACAGGCTCGAGGAGACCCAGTACTTC.

The chain recombines TRBV29-1 with TRBJ2-3, with 7 bases matching TRBD2. Trimming cost V 6 bases and J 2 bases; bases outside gene matches: 23. Germline CDR1 SQVTM, CDR2 ANQGSEA. CDR3 size: 19 residues. CDR3 DNA: TGCAGCGTGCCCCTCCGTAAGCGCGGAGCGGGGTGGCCCACAGATACGCAGTATTTT. This gives the protein CSVPLRKRGAGWPTDTQYF.